The clone carrying this T cell receptor (beta chain) was seen only a few times. Its antigen is unknown. The authors built TCR beta libraries using iRepertoire HTBI primers and Arm-PCR of CDR3 regions. How the authors handled the data: Looking across samples, the authors found approximately 60 TRBV and some 13 TRBJ segments. TCRdb analysed the multiplex PCR reads with MiXCR anew, one entry per CDR3 protein. V and J calls and clone size were set by TCRdb, not the authors. In the table there are about 450,000 distinct CDR3 sequences, roughly a quarter of which are singletons. The sample comes from a study of regulatory T cells in long-lasting Graves disease. Study information: Persistence in Graves' disease required over 5 years of antithyroid drugs plus positive TSH receptor antibodies. General study results and limits: TRBV28, TRBJ1-2 and TRBJ2-5 were segments that persistent disease favored. Persistent Graves' disease cases displayed lower TCR diversity than newly diagnosed ones.

Sample time point: persistent/refractory GD, antithyroid drugs over 5 years with positive TRAb. PBMC RNA was the source of the TCR library. CDR3 length: 16 residues. Germline V gene sequence: CDR1 LNHNV, CDR2 YYDKDF (reference sequence). V lost 4 bases, J lost 2 bases, and 8 bases stayed unmatched. The V and J genes are TRBV15 and TRBJ1-1; 9 bases align to TRBD1. The specimen was peripheral blood mononuclear cells (PBMCs), collected when the disease was refractory, from a patient treated with antithyroid drugs. The TCR originated in a female donor with Graves disease. CDR3 sequence: CATSNLGDRVNTEAFF. CDR3 coding DNA: TGTGCCACCAGCAACCTCGGGGACAGGGTTAACACTGAAGCTTTCTTT.